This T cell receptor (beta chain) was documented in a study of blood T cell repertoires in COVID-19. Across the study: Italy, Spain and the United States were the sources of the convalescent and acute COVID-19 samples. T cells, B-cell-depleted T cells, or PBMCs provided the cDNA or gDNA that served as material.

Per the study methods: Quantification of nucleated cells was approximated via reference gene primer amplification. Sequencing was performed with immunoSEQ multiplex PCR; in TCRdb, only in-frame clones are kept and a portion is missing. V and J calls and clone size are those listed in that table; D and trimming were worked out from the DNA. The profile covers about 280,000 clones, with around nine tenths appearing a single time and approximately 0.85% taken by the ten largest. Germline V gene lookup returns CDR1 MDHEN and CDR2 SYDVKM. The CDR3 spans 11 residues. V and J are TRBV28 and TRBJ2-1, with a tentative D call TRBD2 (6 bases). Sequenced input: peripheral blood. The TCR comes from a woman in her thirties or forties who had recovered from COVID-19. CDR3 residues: CGWGEVAEQFF. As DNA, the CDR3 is TGTGGGTGGGGGGAAGTTGCTGAGCAGTTCTTC. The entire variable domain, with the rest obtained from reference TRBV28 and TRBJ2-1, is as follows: DVKVTQSSRYLVKRTGEKVFLECVQDMDHENMFWYRQDPGLGLRLIYFSYDVKMKEKGDIPEGYSVSREKKERFSLILESASTNQTSMYLCGWGEVAEQFFGPGTRLTVL.